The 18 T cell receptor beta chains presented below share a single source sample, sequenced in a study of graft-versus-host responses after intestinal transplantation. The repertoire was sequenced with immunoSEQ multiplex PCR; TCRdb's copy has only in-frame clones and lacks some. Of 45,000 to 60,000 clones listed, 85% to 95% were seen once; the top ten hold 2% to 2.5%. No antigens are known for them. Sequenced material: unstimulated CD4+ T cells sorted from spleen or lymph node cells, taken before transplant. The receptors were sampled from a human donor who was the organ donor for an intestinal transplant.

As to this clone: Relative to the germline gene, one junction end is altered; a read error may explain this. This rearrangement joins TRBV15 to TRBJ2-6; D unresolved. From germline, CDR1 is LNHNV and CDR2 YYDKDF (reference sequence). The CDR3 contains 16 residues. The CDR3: CATSPGRSSEANVLTF. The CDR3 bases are TGTGCCACCAGCCCCGGCCGGAGCTCTGAGGCCAACGTCCTGACTTTC.

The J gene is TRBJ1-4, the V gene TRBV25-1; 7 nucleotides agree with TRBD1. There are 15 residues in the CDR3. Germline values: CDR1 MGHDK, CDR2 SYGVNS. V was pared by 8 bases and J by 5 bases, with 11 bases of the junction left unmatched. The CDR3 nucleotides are TGTGCCAGCGGAAAAGTGACAGGGCGGAATGAAAAACTGTTTTTT. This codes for CASGKVTGRNEKLFF.

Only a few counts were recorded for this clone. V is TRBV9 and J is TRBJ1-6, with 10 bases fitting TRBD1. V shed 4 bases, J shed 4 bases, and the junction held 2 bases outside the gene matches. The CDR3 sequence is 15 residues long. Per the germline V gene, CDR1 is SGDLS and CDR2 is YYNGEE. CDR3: CASSRDRGYNSPLHF. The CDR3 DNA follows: TGTGCCAGCAGCCGGGACAGGGGATATAATTCACCCCTCCACTTT.

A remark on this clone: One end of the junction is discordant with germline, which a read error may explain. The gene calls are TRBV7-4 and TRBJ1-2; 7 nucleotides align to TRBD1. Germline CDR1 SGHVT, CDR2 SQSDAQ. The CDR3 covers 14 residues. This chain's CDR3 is CASSRTGTNYGYTF. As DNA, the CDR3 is TGCGCCAGCAGCCGGACAGGAACTAACTATGGCTACACCTTC.

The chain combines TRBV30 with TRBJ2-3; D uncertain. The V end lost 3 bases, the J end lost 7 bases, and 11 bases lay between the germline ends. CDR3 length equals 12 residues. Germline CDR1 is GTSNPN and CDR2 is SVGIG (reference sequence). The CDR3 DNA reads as TGTGCCTGGAGGGTGAGCCTTCATACGCAGTATTTT. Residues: CAWRVSLHTQYF.

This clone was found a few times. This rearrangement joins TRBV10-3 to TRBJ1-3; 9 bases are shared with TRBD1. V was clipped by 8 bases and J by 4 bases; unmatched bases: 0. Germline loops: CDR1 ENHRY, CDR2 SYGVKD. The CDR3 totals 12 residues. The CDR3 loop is CAIGQGGNTIYF. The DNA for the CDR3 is TGTGCCATCGGACAGGGGGGAAACACCATATATTTT.

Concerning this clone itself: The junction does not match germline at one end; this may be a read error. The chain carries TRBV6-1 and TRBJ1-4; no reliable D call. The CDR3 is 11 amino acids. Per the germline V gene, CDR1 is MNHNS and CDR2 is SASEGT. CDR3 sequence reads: CASSYAGKMVF. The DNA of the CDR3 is TGTGCCAGCAGTTACGCGGGAAAAATGGTTTTT.

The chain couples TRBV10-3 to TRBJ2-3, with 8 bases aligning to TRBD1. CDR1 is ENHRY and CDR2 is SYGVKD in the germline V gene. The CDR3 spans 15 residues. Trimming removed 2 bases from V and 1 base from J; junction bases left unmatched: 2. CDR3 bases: TGTGCCATCAGTGAGGCGGGACAGGGCACAGATACGCAGTATTTT. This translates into CAISEAGQGTDTQYF.

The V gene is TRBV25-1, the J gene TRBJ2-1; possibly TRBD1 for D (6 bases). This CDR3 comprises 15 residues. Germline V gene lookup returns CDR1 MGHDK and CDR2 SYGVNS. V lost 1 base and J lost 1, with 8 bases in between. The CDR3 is CASSELGGSYNEQFF. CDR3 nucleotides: TGTGCCAGCAGTGAATTAGGGGGATCCTACAATGAGCAGTTCTTC.

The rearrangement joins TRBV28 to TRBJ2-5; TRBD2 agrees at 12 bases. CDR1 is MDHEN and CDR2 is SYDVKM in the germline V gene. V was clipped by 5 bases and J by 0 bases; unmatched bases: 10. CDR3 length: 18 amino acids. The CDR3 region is CASSPPGLAGPYQETQYF. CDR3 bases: TGTGCCAGCAGTCCCCCAGGACTAGCGGGACCGTACCAAGAGACCCAGTACTTC. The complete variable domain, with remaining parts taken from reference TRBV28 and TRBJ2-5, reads DVKVTQSSRYLVKRTGEKVFLECVQDMDHENMFWYRQDPGLGLRLIYFSYDVKMKEKGDIPEGYSVSREKKERFSLILESASTNQTSMYLCASSPPGLAGPYQETQYFGPGTRLLVL.

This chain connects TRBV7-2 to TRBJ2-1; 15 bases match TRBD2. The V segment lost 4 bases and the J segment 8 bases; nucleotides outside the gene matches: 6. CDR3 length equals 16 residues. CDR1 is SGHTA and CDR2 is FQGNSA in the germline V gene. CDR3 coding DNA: TGTGCCAGCAGCTACCGGACTAGCGGGAGGGCCTATGAGCAGTTCTTC. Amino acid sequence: CASSYRTSGRAYEQFF. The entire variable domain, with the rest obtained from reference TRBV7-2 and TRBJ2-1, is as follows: GAGVSQSPSNKVTEKGKDVELRCDPISGHTALYWYRQSLGQGLEFLIYFQGNSAPDKSGLPSDRFSAERTGGSVSTLTIQRTQQEDSAVYLCASSYRTSGRAYEQFFGPGTRLTVL.

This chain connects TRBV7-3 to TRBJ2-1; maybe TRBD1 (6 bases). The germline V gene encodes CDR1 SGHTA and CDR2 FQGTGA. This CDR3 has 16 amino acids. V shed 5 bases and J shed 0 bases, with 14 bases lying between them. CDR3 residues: CASSIQGRSSYNEQFF. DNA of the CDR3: TGTGCCAGCAGCATACAGGGAAGGAGCTCCTACAATGAGCAGTTCTTC.

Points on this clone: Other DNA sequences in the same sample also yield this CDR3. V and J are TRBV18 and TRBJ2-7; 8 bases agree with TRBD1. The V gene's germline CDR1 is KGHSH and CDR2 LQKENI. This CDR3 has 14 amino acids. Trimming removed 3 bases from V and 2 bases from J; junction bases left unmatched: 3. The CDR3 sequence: CASSPGQGAYEQYF. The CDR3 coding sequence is TGTGCCAGCTCACCCGGACAGGGAGCCTACGAGCAGTACTTC. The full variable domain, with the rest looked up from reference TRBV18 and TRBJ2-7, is NAGVMQNPRHLVRRRGQEARLRCSPMKGHSHVYWYRQLPEEGLKFMVYLQKENIIDESGMPKERFSAEFPKEGPSILRIQQVVRGDSAAYFCASSPGQGAYEQYFGPGTRLTVT.

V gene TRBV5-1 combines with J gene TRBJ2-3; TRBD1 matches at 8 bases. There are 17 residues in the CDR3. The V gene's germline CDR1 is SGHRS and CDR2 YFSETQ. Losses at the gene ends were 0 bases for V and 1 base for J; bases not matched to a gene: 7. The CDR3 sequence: CASSLGPTGGGTDTQYF. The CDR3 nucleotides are TGCGCCAGCAGCTTGGGGCCCACAGGGGGAGGCACAGATACGCAGTATTTT.

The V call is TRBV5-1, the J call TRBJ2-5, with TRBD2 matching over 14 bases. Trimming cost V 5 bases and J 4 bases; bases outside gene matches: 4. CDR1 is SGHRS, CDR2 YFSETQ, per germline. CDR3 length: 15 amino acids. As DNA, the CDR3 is TGCGCCAGCAGACGGACTAGCGGGAGGATAGAGACCCAGTACTTC. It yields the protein CASRRTSGRIETQYF.

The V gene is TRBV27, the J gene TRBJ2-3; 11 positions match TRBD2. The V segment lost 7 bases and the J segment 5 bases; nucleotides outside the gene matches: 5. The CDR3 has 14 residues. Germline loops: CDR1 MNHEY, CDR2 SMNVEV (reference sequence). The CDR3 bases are TGTGCCAGCAAGATAGCGGGAGGGAAAGATACGCAGTATTTT. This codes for CASKIAGGKDTQYF.

DNA of the CDR3: TGCGCCAGCCCCTCAGGGACTTCCTACGAGCAGTACTTC. This encodes CASPSGTSYEQYF. The chain employs TRBV4-3 and TRBJ2-7, with D perhaps TRBD2 (6 bases). V lost 8 bases to trimming and J lost 1 base, with 12 bases between them. The CDR3 totals 13 residues. Germline V lookup: CDR1 LGHNA, CDR2 YSLEER.

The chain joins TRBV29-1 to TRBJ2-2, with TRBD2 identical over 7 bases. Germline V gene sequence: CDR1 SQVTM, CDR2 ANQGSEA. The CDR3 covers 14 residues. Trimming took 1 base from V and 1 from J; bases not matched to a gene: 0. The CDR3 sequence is CSVEAGGNTGELFF. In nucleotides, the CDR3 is TGCAGCGTTGAAGCGGGAGGGAACACCGGGGAGCTGTTTTTT.